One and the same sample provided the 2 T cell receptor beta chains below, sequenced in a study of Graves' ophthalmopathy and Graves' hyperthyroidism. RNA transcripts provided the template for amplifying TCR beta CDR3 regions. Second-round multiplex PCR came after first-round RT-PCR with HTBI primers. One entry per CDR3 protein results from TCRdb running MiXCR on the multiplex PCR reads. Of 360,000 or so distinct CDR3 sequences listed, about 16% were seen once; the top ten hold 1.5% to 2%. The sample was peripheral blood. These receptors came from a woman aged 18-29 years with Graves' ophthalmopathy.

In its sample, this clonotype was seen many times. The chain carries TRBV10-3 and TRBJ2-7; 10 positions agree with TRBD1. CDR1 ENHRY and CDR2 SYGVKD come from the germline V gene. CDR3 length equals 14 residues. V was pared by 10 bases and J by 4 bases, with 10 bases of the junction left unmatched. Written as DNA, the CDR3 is TGTGCCACCTTTAAAGGACAGGGGGGATACGAGCAGTACTTC. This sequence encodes CATFKGQGGYEQYF.

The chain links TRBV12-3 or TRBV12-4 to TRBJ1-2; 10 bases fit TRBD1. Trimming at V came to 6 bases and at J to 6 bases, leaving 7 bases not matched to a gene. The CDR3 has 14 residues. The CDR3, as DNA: TGTGCCAGCAGATGGGACAGGGGATGGGATGGCTACACCTTC. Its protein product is CASRWDRGWDGYTF.